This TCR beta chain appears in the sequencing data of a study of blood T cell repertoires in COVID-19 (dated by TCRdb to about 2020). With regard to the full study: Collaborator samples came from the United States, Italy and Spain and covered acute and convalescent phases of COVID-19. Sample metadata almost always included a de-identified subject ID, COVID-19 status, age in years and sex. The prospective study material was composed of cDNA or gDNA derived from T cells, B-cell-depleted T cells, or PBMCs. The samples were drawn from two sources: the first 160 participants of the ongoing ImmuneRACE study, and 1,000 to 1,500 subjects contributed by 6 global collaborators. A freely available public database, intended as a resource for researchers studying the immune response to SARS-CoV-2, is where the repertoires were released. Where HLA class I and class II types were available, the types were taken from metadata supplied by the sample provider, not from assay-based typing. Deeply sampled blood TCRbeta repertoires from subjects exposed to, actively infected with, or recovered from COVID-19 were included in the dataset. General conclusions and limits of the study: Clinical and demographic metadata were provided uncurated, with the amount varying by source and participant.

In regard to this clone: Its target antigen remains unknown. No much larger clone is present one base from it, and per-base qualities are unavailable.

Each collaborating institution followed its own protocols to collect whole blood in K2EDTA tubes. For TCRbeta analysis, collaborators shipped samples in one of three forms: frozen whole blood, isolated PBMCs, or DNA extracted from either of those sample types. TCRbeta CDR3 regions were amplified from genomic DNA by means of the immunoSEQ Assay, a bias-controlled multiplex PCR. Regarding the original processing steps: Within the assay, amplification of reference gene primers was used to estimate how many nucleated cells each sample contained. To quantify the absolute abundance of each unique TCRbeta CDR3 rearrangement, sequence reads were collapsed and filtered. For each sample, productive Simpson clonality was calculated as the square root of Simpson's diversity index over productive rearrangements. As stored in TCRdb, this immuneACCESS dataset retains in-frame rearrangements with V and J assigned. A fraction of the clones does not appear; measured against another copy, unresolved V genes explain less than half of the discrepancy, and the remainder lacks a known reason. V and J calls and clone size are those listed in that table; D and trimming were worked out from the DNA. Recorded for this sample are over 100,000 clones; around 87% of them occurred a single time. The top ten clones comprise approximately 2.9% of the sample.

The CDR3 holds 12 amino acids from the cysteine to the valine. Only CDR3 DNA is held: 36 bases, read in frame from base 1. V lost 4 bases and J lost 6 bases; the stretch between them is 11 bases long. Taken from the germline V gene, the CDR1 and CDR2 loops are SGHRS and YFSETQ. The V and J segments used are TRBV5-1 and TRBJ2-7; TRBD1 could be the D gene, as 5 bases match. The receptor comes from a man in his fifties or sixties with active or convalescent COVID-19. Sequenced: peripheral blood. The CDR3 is CASSDAGREQYV. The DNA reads TGCGCCAGCAGCGATGCAGGGCGCGAGCAGTACGTC.